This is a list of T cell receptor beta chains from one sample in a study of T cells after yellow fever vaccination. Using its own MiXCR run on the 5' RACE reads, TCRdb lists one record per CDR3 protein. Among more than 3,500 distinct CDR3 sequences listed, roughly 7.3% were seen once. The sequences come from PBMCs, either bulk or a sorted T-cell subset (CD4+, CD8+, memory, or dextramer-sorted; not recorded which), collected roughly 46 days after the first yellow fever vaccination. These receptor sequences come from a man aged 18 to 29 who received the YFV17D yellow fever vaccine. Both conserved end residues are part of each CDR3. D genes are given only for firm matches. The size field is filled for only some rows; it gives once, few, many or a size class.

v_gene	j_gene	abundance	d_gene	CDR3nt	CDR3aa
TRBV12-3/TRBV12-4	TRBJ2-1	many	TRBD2	TGTGCCAGCAGTTGGCCCGTGACTAGCGGGGGCCTGGATGAGCAGTTCTTC	CASSWPVTSGGLDEQFF
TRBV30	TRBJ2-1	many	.	TGTGCCTGGAGTGAGTATGAGCAGTTCTTC	CAWSEYEQFF
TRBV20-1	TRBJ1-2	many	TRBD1	TGCAGTGCTAGCATCGGGGGACAGGTACCTCTTGGCTATGGCTACACCTTC	CSASIGGQVPLGYGYTF
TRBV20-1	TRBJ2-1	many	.	TGCAGTGCTAAACGACATGGGCCCCCCTACAATGAGCAGTTCTTC	CSAKRHGPPYNEQFF
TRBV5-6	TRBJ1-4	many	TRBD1	TGTGCCAGCAGCCGAACGGGACAGAGTAATGAAAAACTGTTTTTT	CASSRTGQSNEKLFF
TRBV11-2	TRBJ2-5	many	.	TGTGCCAGCAGCTTAGTGTCGGGGACGCCCGGCCAGTACTTC	CASSLVSGTPGQYF
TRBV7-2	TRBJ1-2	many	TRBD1	TGTGCCAGCAGCTTAGTGGGGACAGGGGATTGGTATGGCTACACCTTC	CASSLVGTGDWYGYTF
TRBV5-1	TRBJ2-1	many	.	TGCGCCAGCAGCTTGCGACAGCCAGTTAATGAGCAGTTCTTC	CASSLRQPVNEQFF
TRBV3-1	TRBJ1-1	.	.	TGTGCCTGCTGCCAACGTTGGCCAAGGGGGTGGAACACTGAAGCTTTCTTT	CACCQRWPRGWNTEAFF
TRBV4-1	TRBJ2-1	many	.	TGCGCCAGCAGCCAAGGGGAGACTCTGAACTCCTACAATGAGCAGTTCTTC	CASSQGETLNSYNEQFF
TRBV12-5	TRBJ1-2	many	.	TGTGCTAGTGGTTTGGTACCCTATGGCTACACCTTC	CASGLVPYGYTF
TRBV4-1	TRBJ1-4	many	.	TGCGCCAGCAGCCAAGAACAGACCTGGGGACACAGTAATGAAAAACTGTTTTTT	CASSQEQTWGHSNEKLFF
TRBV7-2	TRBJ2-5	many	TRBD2	TGTGCCAGCAGCCACTACGGGACTAGCCCATCCACTTCCCAGTACTTC	CASSHYGTSPSTSQYF
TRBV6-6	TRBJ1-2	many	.	TGTGCCAGCAGGGGCGGGGAGGACACCTTC	CASRGGEDTF
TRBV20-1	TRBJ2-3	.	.	TGCAGTGCTAGAGCTAGGGGGGGGGGGCCTACGCAGTATTTT	CSARARGGGPTQYF
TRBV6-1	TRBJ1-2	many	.	TGTGCCAGCAGTGATAGGGTTCGGACTAACTATGGCTACACCTTC	CASSDRVRTNYGYTF
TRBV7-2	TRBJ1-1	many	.	TGTGCCAGCAGCTTATTCGACACTGAAGCTTTCTTT	CASSLFDTEAFF
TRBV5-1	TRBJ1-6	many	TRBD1	TGCGCCAGCAGCATTCGACAGGGGAGGAATTCACCCCTCCACTTT	CASSIRQGRNSPLHF
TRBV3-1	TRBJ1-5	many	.	TGTGCCAGCAGCCCAACGTATAGCAATCAGCCCCAGCATTTT	CASSPTYSNQPQHF
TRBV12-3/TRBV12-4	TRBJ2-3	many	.	TGTGCCAGCAGTTTGGGCGGGGTAGGGGATACGCAGTATTTT	CASSLGGVGDTQYF
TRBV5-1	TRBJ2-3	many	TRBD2	TGCGCCAGCAGCTGGCCGGGACTAGCGGGGGGAGTTTTCAACACAGATACGCAGTATTTT	CASSWPGLAGGVFNTDTQYF
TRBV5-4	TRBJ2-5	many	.	TGTGCCAGCAGCTACCAGGGGCGAAAAGAGACCCAGTACTTC	CASSYQGRKETQYF
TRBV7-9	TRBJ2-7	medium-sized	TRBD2	TGTGCCAGCAGCCCTACCGGGGGGGCCGCCTACGAGCAGTACTTC	CASSPTGGAAYEQYF
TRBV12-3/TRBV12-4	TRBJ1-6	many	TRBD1	TGTGCCAGCAGTCCACAGGGGTATAATTCACCCCTCCACTTT	CASSPQGYNSPLHF
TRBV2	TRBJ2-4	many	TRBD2	TGTGCCAGCACGGGTACGGGGGGGCTGGGAAACATTCAGTACTTC	CASTGTGGLGNIQYF
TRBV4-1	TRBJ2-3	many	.	TGCGCCAGCAGCCAAGGAGCATCAAGCGGCACAGATACGCAGTATTTT	CASSQGASSGTDTQYF
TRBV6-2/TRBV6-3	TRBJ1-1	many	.	TGTGCCAGCAGTTACTCTGTGAGCATGAACACTGAAGCTTTCTTT	CASSYSVSMNTEAFF
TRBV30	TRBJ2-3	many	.	TGTGCCTGGACTCAGGGGTGGATCTCCACAGATACGCAGTATTTT	CAWTQGWISTDTQYF
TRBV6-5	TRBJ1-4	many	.	TGTGCCAGCAGTTATGGGGCGCAGGCTCATGAAAAACTGTTTTTT	CASSYGAQAHEKLFF
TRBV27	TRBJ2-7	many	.	TGTGCCAGCGGAACAGGGAGTTGGAGCTACGAGCAGTACTTC	CASGTGSWSYEQYF
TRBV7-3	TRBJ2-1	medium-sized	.	TGTGCCAGCAGCCGAGGGGCCTCCGGGTACAATGAGCAGTTCTTC	CASSRGASGYNEQFF
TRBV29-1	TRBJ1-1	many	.	TGCAGCGTTGAGGGACATTGGGGTGAAGCTTTCTTT	CSVEGHWGEAFF
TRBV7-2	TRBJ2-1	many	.	TGTGCCAGCAGCTACTCCGGGACTCGAAATGAGCAGTTCTTC	CASSYSGTRNEQFF
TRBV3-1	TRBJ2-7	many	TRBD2	TGTGCCAGCAGCCAAATTCTAGCGGGGAACGAGCAGTACTTC	CASSQILAGNEQYF
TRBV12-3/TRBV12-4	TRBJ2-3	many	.	TGTGCCAGCACCAGGGACACAGATACGCAGTATTTT	CASTRDTDTQYF
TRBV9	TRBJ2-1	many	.	TGTGCCAGCAGCGTAGGGGGAACCGTATACAATGAGCAGTTCTTC	CASSVGGTVYNEQFF
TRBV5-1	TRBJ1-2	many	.	TGCGCCAGCCACCGAGGACGGGGCTATGGCTACACCTTC	CASHRGRGYGYTF
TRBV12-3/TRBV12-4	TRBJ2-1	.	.	TGTGCCCGCTGTTTAGAGTTCGGTGGGAGACTCATGAACAATGAGCAGTTCTTC	CARCLEFGGRLMNNEQFF
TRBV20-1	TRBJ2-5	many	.	TGCAGTGCTCCCGGACAGCTCTTGGGGGAGACCCAGTACTTC	CSAPGQLLGETQYF
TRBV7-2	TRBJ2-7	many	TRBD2	TGTGCCAGCAGCCCGGCGGGGGGGTACGAGCAGTACTTC	CASSPAGGYEQYF
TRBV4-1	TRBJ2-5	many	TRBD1	TGCGCCAGCAGCCAAGTTTTCTGGGACAGCGGAACCGGGCAAGAGACCCAGTACTTC	CASSQVFWDSGTGQETQYF
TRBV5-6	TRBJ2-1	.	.	TGTGCCATGGGCCCCGGGGGCCTGCACAATGAGCAGTTCTTC	CAMGPGGLHNEQFF
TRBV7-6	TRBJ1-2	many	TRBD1	TGTGCCAGCAGCCCCGCCGGGACAGGGAGAATGAATGGCTACACCTTC	CASSPAGTGRMNGYTF
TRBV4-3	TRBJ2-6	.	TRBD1	TGCGCCAGCAGCCGCCTAACAGGGGGCGCTGGGGCCAACGTCCTGACTTTC	CASSRLTGGAGANVLTF
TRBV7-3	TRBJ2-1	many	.	TGTGCCAGCACCCAAGGGGGGGCCCCCTACAATGAGCAGTTCTTC	CASTQGGAPYNEQFF
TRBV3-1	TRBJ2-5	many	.	TGTGCCAGCAGCCGTCCCCCGCGGGAAGAGACCCAGTACTTC	CASSRPPREETQYF
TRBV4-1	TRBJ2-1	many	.	TGCGCCAGCAGCCTCCCGTGGGCACTTCACAATGAGCAGTTCTTC	CASSLPWALHNEQFF
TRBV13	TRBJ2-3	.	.	TGTGCCAGCAGAAGAGCCGGGACTAGCACAGATACGCAGTATTTT	CASRRAGTSTDTQYF
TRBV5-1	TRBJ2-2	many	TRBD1	TGCGCCAGCAGCGTGGGACAGGGAGGGATCGGGGAGCTGTTTTTT	CASSVGQGGIGELFF
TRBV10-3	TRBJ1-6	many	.	TGTGCCATCAAGGGGGGCGTTGGATCCTATAATTCACCCCTCCACTTT	CAIKGGVGSYNSPLHF
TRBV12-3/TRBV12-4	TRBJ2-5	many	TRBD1	TGTGCCAGCAGTCTCGGGACAGGGCGAGAGACCCAGTACTTC	CASSLGTGRETQYF
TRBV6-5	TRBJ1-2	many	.	TGTGCCAGCAGGCTGGGTCTGGGCGGCTACACCTTC	CASRLGLGGYTF
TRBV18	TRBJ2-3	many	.	TGTGCCAGCTCACCTCTTGCCGGGACAGATACGCAGTATTTT	CASSPLAGTDTQYF
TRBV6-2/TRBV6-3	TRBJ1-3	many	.	TGTGCCAGCAGTACCCTCGCGGACTCTGGAAACACCATATATTTT	CASSTLADSGNTIYF
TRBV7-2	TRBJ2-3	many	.	TGTGCCAGCAGCGCCCCGGCAATTGATACGCAGTATTTT	CASSAPAIDTQYF
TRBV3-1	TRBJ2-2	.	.	TGTGCCAGCAGCCCGTCCGGGAAGGCTGGCGGGGAGCTGTTTTTT	CASSPSGKAGGELFF
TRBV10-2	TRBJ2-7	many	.	TGCGCCAGCAGTGAGGAGGAGGTAGCCTACGAGCAGTACTTC	CASSEEEVAYEQYF